At least ten counts were recorded for the clone carrying this TCR beta chain. The antigen is undetermined. These data are taken from a study of regulatory T cells in long-lasting Graves disease. As for time point: newly diagnosed GD, antithyroid drugs for less than 3 months. PBMC RNA was the source of the TCR library. In each case, Graves' disease was diagnosed per American Thyroid Association guidelines. Arm-PCR of CDR3 regions and iRepertoire HTBI primers were used to build TCR beta libraries. Original handling: Samples revealed under 65 TRBV and about 15 TRBJ segments. From the multiplex PCR reads, TCRdb called clonotypes with MiXCR, one entry per CDR3 protein. The V and J calls follow TCRdb's processing rather than the paper's. Of 350,000 to 400,000 distinct CDR3 sequences detected, 15% to 17% appear once; the ten largest clones hold about 20%. The study's findings and limits: Clonotypes that were public and shared totalled 2,500 to 3,500 in persistent patients versus over 800 in new patients. Having few samples may have compromised the accuracy.

The germline V and J ends were trimmed by 3 bases and 3 bases, with 5 bases remaining between them. Germline-derived CDR1 and CDR2 are MDHEN and SYDVKM. The CDR3 has 12 amino acids. This TCR came from a female donor with Graves disease. The chain has TRBV28 and TRBJ1-2, with D perhaps matching TRBD1 (5 bases). Sequencing used peripheral blood mononuclear cells (PBMCs), obtained at new diagnosis, from a patient treated with antithyroid drugs. CDR3 sequence reads: CASSLGDYGYTF. CDR3 DNA sequence: TGTGCCAGCAGTTTGGGGGACTATGGCTACACCTTC.